A single sample gave rise to the 11 T cell receptor beta chains below, sequenced in a study of T cells in Graves' hyperthyroidism and ophthalmopathy. TCR beta CDR3 region amplification was performed from RNA transcripts. RT-PCR in the first round (using the HTBI primer set) targeted the TCR CDR3. Each CDR3 protein is one row after TCRdb ran MiXCR on the multiplex PCR reads. The data contain 390,000 or so distinct CDR3 sequences, roughly 14% of them seen just once; the ten biggest clones take up roughly 13%. Sequenced input: blood. These receptors were obtained from a man between 18 and 29 years old with Graves' ophthalmopathy.

This chain uses TRBV30 with TRBJ2-5; D is perhaps TRBD1 or TRBD2 (7 bases each). V was shortened by 8 bases and J by 5 bases, with 15 bases between the two germline ends. Germline V gene data show CDR1 as GTSNPN and CDR2 as SVGIG (reference sequence). The CDR3 has 12 residues. DNA of the CDR3: TGTGCCGGGACTCAGGGGGGGGAGACCCAGTACTTC. The encoded protein is CAGTQGGETQYF.

This clonotype has a count of ten or more. The CDR3 region has the DNA TGTGCCAGCAGCTTAGCGTCCGGGGGGGGATACAATGAGCAGTTCTTC. Translation: CASSLASGGGYNEQFF. The chain recombines TRBV7-8 with TRBJ2-1, with 8 bases aligning to TRBD2. Germline V lookup: CDR1 SGHVS, CDR2 FQNEAQ. With 0 bases clipped from V and 4 bases from J, the junction kept 5 bases outside the gene matches. The CDR3 has 16 amino acids.

The chain combines TRBV10-2 with TRBJ1-1; D call uncertain. Germline CDR1 is WSHSY and CDR2 is SAAADI. This CDR3 has 13 residues. Trimming took 7 bases from V and 1 from J, leaving 10 bases between them. In DNA form, the CDR3 reads TGCGCCAGCACCCTGCCCCCGAACACTGAAGCTTTCTTT. Its protein is CASTLPPNTEAFF.

The rearrangement joins TRBV10-1 to TRBJ2-3; D is ambiguous. CDR1 is WNHNN, CDR2 SYGVQD, per germline (reference sequence). V lost 2 bases and J lost 0, with 9 bases in between. The CDR3 is made up of 15 amino acids. CDR3 amino acids: CASSERTASTDTQYF. The CDR3 region has the DNA TGCGCCAGCAGTGAGAGAACAGCTAGCACAGATACGCAGTATTTT.

This clonotype was counted only a few times. V is TRBV9 and J is TRBJ2-3; perhaps D is TRBD1 or TRBD2 (5 bases each). Per the germline V gene, CDR1 is SGDLS and CDR2 is YYNGEE. The CDR3 covers 16 residues. Trimming took 3 bases from V and 2 from J, leaving 16 bases between them. CDR3 in amino acids: CASSEGSRGHTDTQYF. CDR3 nucleotides: TGTGCCAGCAGCGAGGGGAGTAGAGGACACACAGATACGCAGTATTTT. Full variable domain (remainder filled in from reference TRBV9 and TRBJ2-3): DSGVTQTPKHLITATGQRVTLRCSPRSGDLSVYWYQQSLDQGLQFLIQYYNGEERAKGNILERFSAQQFPDLHSELNLSSLELGDSALYFCASSEGSRGHTDTQYFGPGTRLTVL.

This clonotype has ten or more counts. V usage is TRBV27 and J usage is TRBJ2-7, with 9 bases identical to TRBD1. Germline loops: CDR1 MNHEY, CDR2 SMNVEV (reference sequence). J was trimmed by 3 bases and V by 2 bases; bases with no gene match: 5. The CDR3 contains 15 residues. The CDR3 DNA reads TGTGCCAGCAGTTTAAGACAGGGGGGTTACTACGAGCAGTACTTC. Translated, it gives CASSLRQGGYYEQYF.

For this clonotype: This may come from a read error, since a much larger clone is one base off. CDR3 loop: CASSGAGWSNQPQHF. The CDR3 coding sequence is TGTGCCAGCAGCGGGGCAGGCTGGAGCAATCAGCCCCAGCATTTT. The V gene is TRBV2, the J gene TRBJ1-5; tentatively, D is TRBD1 (5 bases). The CDR3 is 15 amino acids. Germline CDR1 reads SNHLY; CDR2 reads FYNNEI. V lost 6 bases to trimming and J lost 1 base, with 13 bases between them. Combining the CDR3 with reference TRBV2 and TRBJ1-5 gives the whole variable domain EPEVTQTPSHQVTQMGQEVILRCVPISNHLYFYWYRQILGQKVEFLVSFYNNEISEKSEIFDDQFSVERPDGSNFTLKIRSTKLEDSAMYFCASSGAGWSNQPQHFGDGTRLSIL.

Many counts were recorded for this clonotype. The rearrangement links TRBV13 to TRBJ1-1; 8 nucleotides line up with TRBD1. V trimming: 4 bases; J trimming: 5 bases; junction bases outside the gene matches: 12. The germline V gene encodes CDR1 PRHDT and CDR2 FYEKMQ (reference sequence). The CDR3 spans 16 residues. CDR3 in amino acids: CASSWTGQWSGTEAFF. CDR3 nucleotides: TGTGCCAGCAGCTGGACAGGGCAGTGGAGTGGGACTGAAGCTTTCTTT.

There are many counts of this clonotype. The chain carries TRBV20-1 and TRBJ2-7, with TRBD2 matching over 7 bases. The CDR3 contains 12 residues. The V and J ends lost 3 bases and 4 bases, in that order; junction bases with no gene match: 3. The germline V gene encodes CDR1 DFQATT and CDR2 SNEGSKA (reference sequence). The DNA of the CDR3 is TGCAGTGCTAGTTCTAGCGGATACGAGCAGTACTTC. Protein product: CSASSSGYEQYF.

The chain recombines TRBV14 with TRBJ2-3; 8 positions match TRBD1. Germline assignment: CDR1 SGHDN and CDR2 FVKESK. The ends lost 3 bases at V and 0 bases at J; junction bases unmatched: 8. The CDR3 length is 17 residues. CDR3 residues: CASSHGQGASSTDTQYF. The CDR3 DNA reads as TGTGCCAGCAGCCATGGACAGGGCGCCTCTAGCACAGATACGCAGTATTTT.

In regard to this clonotype: Possible read error: a much larger clone is one base away. The chain couples TRBV2 to TRBJ1-1; D uncertain. Germline assignment: CDR1 SNHLY and CDR2 FYNNEI. This CDR3 is 12 amino acids long. Trimming removed 3 bases from V and 4 bases from J, with 6 bases in between. CDR3 sequence: CASSEQSTEAFF. CDR3 bases: TGTGCCAGCAGTGAGCAGTCCACTGAAGCTTTCTTT.